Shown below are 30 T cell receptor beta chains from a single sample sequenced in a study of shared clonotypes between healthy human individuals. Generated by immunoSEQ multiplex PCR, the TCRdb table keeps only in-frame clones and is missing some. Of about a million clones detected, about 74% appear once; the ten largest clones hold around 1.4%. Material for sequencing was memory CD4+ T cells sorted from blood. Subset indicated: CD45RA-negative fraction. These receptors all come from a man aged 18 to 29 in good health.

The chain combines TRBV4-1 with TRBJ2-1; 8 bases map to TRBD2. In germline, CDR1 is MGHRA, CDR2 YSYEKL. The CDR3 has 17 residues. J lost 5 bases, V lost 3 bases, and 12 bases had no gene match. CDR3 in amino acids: CASSQAPTGGAHNEQFF. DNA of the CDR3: TGCGCCAGCAGCCAGGCCCCGACCGGGGGGGCCCACAATGAGCAGTTCTTC.

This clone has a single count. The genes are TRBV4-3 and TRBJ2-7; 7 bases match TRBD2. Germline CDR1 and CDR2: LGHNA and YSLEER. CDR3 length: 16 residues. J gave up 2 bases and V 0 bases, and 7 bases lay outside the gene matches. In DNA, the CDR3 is TGCGCCAGCAGCCAAGATGGGGCTAGCGGCGCCTACGAGCAGTACTTC. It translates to CASSQDGASGAYEQYF.

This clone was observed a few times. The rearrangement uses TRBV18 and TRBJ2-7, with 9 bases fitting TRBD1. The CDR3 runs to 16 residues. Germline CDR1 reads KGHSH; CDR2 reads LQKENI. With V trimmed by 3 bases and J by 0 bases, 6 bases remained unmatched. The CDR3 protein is CASSPSRDRDSYEQYF. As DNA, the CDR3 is TGTGCCAGCTCACCTTCCCGGGACAGGGACTCCTACGAGCAGTACTTC. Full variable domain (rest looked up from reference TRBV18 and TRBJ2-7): NAGVMQNPRHLVRRRGQEARLRCSPMKGHSHVYWYRQLPEEGLKFMVYLQKENIIDESGMPKERFSAEFPKEGPSILRIQQVVRGDSAAYFCASSPSRDRDSYEQYFGPGTRLTVT.

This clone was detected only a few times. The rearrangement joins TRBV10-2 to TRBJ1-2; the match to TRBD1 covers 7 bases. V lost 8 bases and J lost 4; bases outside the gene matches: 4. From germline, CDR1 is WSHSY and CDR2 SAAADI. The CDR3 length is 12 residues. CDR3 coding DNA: TGCGCCAGCCGTAGGGACAGCTATGGCTACACCTTC. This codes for CASRRDSYGYTF.

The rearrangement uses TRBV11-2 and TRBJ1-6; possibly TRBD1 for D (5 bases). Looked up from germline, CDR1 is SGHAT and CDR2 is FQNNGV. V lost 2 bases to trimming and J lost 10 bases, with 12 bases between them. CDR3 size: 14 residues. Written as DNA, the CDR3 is TGTGCCAGCAGCTTAAGAGGGGTGGGGTCACCCCTCCACTTT. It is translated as CASSLRGVGSPLHF. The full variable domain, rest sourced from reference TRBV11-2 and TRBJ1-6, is EAGVAQSPRYKIIEKRQSVAFWCNPISGHATLYWYQQILGQGPKLLIQFQNNGVVDDSQLPKDRFSAERLKGVDSTLKIQPAKLEDSAVYLCASSLRGVGSPLHFGNGTRLTVT.

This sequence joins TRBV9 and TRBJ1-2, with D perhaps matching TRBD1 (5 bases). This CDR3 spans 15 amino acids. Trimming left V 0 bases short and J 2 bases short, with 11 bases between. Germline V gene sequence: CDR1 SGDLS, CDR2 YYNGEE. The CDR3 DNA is TGTGCCAGCAGCGTAGATTACAGGCCCAACTATGGCTACACCTTC. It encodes CASSVDYRPNYGYTF.

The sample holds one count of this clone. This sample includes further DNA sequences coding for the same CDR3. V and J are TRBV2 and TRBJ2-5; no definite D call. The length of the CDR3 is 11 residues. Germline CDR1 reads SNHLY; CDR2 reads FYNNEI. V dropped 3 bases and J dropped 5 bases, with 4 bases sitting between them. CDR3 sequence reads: CASSEVETQYF. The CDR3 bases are TGTGCCAGCAGTGAGGTGGAGACCCAGTACTTC.

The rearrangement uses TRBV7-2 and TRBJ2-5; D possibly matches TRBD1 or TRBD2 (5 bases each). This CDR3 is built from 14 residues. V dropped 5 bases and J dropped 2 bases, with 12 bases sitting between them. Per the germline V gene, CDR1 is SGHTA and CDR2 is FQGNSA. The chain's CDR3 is CASSLGTGQETQYF. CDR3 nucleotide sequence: TGTGCCAGCAGCCTGGGGACGGGTCAAGAGACCCAGTACTTC. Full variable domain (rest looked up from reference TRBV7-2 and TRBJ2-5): GAGVSQSPSNKVTEKGKDVELRCDPISGHTALYWYRQSLGQGLEFLIYFQGNSAPDKSGLPSDRFSAERTGGSVSTLTIQRTQQEDSAVYLCASSLGTGQETQYFGPGTRLLVL.

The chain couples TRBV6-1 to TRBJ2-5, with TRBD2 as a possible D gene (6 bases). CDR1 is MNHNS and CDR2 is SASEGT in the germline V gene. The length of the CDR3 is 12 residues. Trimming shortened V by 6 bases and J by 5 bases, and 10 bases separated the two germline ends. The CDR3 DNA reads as TGTGCCAGCAGGACGGGGAGGGAGACCCAGTACTTC. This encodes CASRTGRETQYF.

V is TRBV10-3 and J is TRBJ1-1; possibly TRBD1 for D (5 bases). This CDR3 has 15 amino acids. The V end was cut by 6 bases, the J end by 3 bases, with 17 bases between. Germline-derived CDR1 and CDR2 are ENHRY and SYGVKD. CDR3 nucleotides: TGTGCCATCAGCGGGGGGGTTTCGAGGGACACTGAAGCTTTCTTT. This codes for CAISGGVSRDTEAFF.

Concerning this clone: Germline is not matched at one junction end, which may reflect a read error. Here the CDR3 reads CASSLARLLIGIVYNQPQHF. In DNA form, the CDR3 reads TGTGCTAGCAGCTTAGCGCGGCTCTTGATCGGTATTGTCTACAATCAGCCCCAGCATTTT. The chain uses TRBV7-7 and TRBJ1-5, with D uncertain. Germline CDR1 SSHAT, CDR2 FNYEAQ (reference sequence). The length of the CDR3 is 20 residues.

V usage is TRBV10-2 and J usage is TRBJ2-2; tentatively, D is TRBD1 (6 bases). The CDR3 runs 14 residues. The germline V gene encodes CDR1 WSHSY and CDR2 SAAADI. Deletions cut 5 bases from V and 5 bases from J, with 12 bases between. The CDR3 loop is CASSPTGYTGELFF. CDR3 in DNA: TGCGCCAGCAGTCCTACAGGGTATACCGGGGAGCTGTTTTTT.

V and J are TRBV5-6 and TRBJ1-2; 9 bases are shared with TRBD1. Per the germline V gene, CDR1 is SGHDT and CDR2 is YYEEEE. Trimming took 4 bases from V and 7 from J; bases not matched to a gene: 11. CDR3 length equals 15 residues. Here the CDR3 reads CASSQDTGGVGGYTF. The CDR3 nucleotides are TGTGCCAGCAGCCAAGACACAGGGGGCGTTGGTGGCTACACCTTC.

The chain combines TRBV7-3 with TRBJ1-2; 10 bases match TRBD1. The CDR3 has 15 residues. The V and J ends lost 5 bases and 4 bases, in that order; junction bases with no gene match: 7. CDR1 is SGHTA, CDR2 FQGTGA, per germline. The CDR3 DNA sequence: TGTGCCAGCAGCCCGGGACAGGGGAGTTCCTATGGCTACACCTTC. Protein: CASSPGQGSSYGYTF.

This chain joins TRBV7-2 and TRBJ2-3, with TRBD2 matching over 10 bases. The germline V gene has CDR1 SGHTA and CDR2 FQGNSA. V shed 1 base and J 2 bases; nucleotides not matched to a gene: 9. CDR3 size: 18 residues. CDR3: CASSLDGLAGAFTDTQYF. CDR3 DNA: TGTGCCAGCAGCTTAGACGGTCTAGCGGGAGCCTTCACAGATACGCAGTATTTT.

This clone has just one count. CDR3 sequence reads: CASSPRGIRDTIYF. The DNA for the CDR3 is TGTGCCAGCAGCCCCAGGGGGATTAGGGACACCATATATTTT. V and J are TRBV7-9 and TRBJ1-3; 7 bases fit TRBD1. Per the germline V gene, CDR1 is SEHNR and CDR2 is FQNEAQ (reference sequence). Trimming cost V 5 bases and J 8 bases; bases outside gene matches: 9. The CDR3 totals 14 residues.

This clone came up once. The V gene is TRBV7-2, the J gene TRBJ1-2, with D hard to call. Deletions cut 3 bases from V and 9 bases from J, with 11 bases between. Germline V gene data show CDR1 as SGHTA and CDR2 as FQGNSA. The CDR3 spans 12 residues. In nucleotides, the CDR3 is TGTGCCAGCAGCTTCTCGGGCAGGAGCTACACCTTC. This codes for CASSFSGRSYTF.

The CDR3 reads CASSNSLDPNTGELFF. CDR3 sequence (DNA): TGTGCCAGCAGCAACTCCCTCGATCCGAACACCGGGGAGCTGTTTTTT. V usage is TRBV27 and J usage is TRBJ2-2, with D hard to call. The CDR3 length is 16 residues. Germline lookup yields CDR1 MNHEY and CDR2 SMNVEV (reference sequence). The ends were cut back, 6 bases at V and 0 bases at J, with 14 bases in the middle.

The CDR3 protein is CASSLVERGASYEQYF. As DNA, the CDR3 is TGTGCCAGCAGCTTGGTTGAACGGGGGGCCTCCTACGAGCAGTACTTC. The chain joins TRBV5-6 to TRBJ2-7, with D possibly being TRBD2 (7 bases). The germline CDR1 and CDR2 sequences are SGHDT and YYEEEE. The CDR3 loop spans 16 amino acids. Trimming left V 0 bases short and J 0 bases short, with 13 bases between.

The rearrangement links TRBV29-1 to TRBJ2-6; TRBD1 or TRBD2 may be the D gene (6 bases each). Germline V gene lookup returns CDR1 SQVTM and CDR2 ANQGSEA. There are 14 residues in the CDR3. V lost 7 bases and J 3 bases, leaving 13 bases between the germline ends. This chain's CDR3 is CSASQGGGANVLTF. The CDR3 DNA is TGCAGCGCCTCACAGGGAGGTGGGGCCAACGTCCTGACTTTC.

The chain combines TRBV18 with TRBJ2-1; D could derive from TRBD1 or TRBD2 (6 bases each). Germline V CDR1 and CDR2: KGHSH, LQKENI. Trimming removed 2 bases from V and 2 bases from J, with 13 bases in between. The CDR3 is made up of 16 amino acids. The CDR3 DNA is TGTGCCAGCTCACCATCCCGGGGGCACCCCTACAATGAGCAGTTCTTC. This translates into CASSPSRGHPYNEQFF.

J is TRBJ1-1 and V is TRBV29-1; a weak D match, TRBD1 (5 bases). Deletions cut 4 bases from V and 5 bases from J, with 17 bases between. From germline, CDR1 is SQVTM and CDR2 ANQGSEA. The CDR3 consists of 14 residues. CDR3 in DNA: TGCAGCGTTGCCCCTCAGGGAGGAAAAACTGAAGCTTTCTTT. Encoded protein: CSVAPQGGKTEAFF.

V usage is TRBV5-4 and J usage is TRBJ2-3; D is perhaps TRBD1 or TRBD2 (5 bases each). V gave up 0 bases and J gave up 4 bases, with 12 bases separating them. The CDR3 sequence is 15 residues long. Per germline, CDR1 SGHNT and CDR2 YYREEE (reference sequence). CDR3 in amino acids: CASSLGGAGSDTQYF. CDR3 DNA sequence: TGTGCCAGCAGCTTGGGAGGGGCCGGGTCAGATACGCAGTATTTT.

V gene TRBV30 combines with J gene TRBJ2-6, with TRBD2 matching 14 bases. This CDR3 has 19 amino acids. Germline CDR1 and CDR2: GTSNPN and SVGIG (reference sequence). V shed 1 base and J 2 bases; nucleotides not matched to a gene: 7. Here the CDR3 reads CAWSAGTSGRVAGANVLTF. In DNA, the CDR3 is TGTGCCTGGAGTGCTGGGACTAGCGGGAGAGTGGCTGGGGCCAACGTCCTGACTTTC.

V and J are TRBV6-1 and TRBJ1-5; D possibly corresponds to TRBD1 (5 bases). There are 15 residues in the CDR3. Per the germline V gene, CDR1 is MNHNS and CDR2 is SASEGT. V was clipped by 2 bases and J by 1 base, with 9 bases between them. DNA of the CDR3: TGTGCCAGCAGTGAACAGGGTAAGAGCAATCAGCCCCAGCATTTT. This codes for CASSEQGKSNQPQHF.

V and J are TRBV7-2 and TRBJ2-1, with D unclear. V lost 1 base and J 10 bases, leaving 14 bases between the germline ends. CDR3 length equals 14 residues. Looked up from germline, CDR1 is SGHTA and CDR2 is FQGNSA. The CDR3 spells CASSLVVGAGEQFF. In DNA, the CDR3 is TGTGCCAGCAGCTTAGTGGTCGGAGCAGGCGAGCAGTTCTTC.

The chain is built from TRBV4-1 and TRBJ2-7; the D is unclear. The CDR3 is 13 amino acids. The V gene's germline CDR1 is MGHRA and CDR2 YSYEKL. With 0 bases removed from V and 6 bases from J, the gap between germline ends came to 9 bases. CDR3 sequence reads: CASSQETSLEQYF. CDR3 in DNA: TGCGCCAGCAGCCAAGAGACCAGCCTCGAGCAGTACTTC.

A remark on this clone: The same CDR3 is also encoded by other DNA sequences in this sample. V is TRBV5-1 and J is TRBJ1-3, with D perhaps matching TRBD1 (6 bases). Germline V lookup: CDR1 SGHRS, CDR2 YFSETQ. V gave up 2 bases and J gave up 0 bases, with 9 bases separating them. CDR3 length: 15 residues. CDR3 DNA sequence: TGCGCCAGCAGCTTTGGAGGGGGCTCTGGAAACACCATATATTTT. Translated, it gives CASSFGGGSGNTIYF.

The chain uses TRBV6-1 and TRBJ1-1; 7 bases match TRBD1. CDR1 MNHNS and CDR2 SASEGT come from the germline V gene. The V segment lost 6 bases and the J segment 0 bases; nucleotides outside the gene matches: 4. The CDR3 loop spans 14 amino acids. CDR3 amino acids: CASSQGQMNTEAFF. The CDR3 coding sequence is TGTGCCAGCAGCCAGGGACAGATGAACACTGAAGCTTTCTTT.

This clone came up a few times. CDR3 sequence reads: CASSGETGGTEAFF. DNA for the CDR3: TGTGCCAGCAGTGGAGAGACAGGGGGAACTGAAGCTTTCTTT. The V call is TRBV2, the J call TRBJ1-1, with 9 bases lining up with TRBD1. Germline CDR1 and CDR2: SNHLY and FYNNEI. The V gene end was trimmed by 4 bases and the J gene end by 5 bases; junction bases not matched to a gene: 5. This CDR3 spans 14 amino acids.